The 23 T cell receptor beta chains below come from one sample, sequenced in a study of beta chain features in type 1 diabetes. Study results and caveats: Shorter TCRB CDR3s, moderately but significantly so, were found in Type 1 diabetes patients in all four CD4+ subsets.

cDNA synthesis used the whole RNA isolate, giving expressed TCRB sequences. Assay: immunoSEQ multiplex PCR; the TCRdb copy retains only in-frame clones and omits some. Of a few hundred thousand clones in the sample, around 16% were seen once. The antigens of these receptors remain unknown. The sequencing sample was made of naive CD4+ T cells from blood. Receptor source: a man aged 25-45 years with type 1 diabetes.

The J gene is TRBJ2-7, the V gene TRBV10-3, with unresolved D. V was shortened by 3 bases and J by 6 bases, with 12 bases between the two germline ends. This CDR3 spans 13 amino acids. CDR1 and CDR2 (germline): ENHRY, SYGVKD. This CDR3 reads CAISDRTAAEQYF. CDR3 sequence (DNA): TGTGCCATCAGTGACCGGACGGCCGCCGAGCAGTACTTC.

CDR3 in amino acids: CASSLRRGGETQYF. In DNA, the CDR3 is TGTGCCAGCAGCTTACGACGGGGCGGAGAGACCCAGTACTTC. The chain uses TRBV7-2 and TRBJ2-5, with D perhaps matching TRBD1 or TRBD2 (5 bases each). Germline V gene lookup returns CDR1 SGHTA and CDR2 FQGNSA. The V end was cut by 2 bases, the J end by 4 bases, with 11 bases between. This CDR3 contains 14 residues.

V is TRBV7-2 and J is TRBJ2-6, with D perhaps TRBD1 or TRBD2 (5 bases each). The V end lost 5 bases, the J end lost 0 bases, and 8 bases lay between the germline ends. The CDR3 is 15 amino acids. Germline CDR1 SGHTA, CDR2 FQGNSA. In nucleotides, the CDR3 is TGTGCCAGCAGCCACGGGACCTCTGGGGCCAACGTCCTGACTTTC. This translates into CASSHGTSGANVLTF.

This clone showed up just a few times. CDR3 sequence: CSVGKVLNTEAFF. In DNA, the CDR3 is TGCAGCGTTGGGAAGGTGCTGAACACTGAAGCTTTCTTT. The chain uses TRBV29-1 and TRBJ1-1; no clear D. The germline CDR1 and CDR2 sequences are SQVTM and ANQGSEA. This CDR3 has 13 residues. Trimming removed 4 bases from V and 0 bases from J, with 9 bases in between.

This clone was picked up a small number of times. This chain joins TRBV7-3 and TRBJ2-2, with unresolved D. Germline V gives CDR1 SGHTA, CDR2 FQGTGA. V was cut by 7 bases and J by 0 bases, with 9 bases left in between. The CDR3 totals 14 residues. The CDR3 sequence is CASKPMTNTGELFF. Here the CDR3 DNA reads TGTGCCAGCAAACCGATGACGAACACCGGGGAGCTGTTTTTT.

V gene TRBV29-1 combines with J gene TRBJ1-5; D not resolved. The germline V and J ends were trimmed by 4 bases and 2 bases, with 9 bases remaining between them. The CDR3 has 13 residues. The germline gives CDR1 SQVTM, CDR2 ANQGSEA. Here the CDR3 reads CSVAGDGNQPQHF. CDR3 bases: TGCAGCGTTGCTGGGGATGGCAATCAGCCCCAGCATTTT. The variable domain in full, with the rest retrieved from reference TRBV29-1 and TRBJ1-5, is SAVISQKPSRDICQRGTSLTIQCQVDSQVTMMFWYRQQPGQSLTLIATANQGSEATYESGFVIDKFPISRPNLTFSTLTVSNMSPEDSSIYLCSVAGDGNQPQHFGDGTRLSIL.

This clone has a handful of counts. The rearrangement uses TRBV5-6 and TRBJ2-1; weak D call: TRBD2 (6 bases). Trimming stripped 5 bases from V and 4 bases from J, with 16 bases between. Germline V gene sequence: CDR1 SGHDT, CDR2 YYEEEE. CDR3 size: 15 residues. Here the CDR3 reads CASRSPGLEYNEQFF. CDR3 in DNA: TGTGCCAGCAGGTCACCGGGACTGGAGTACAATGAGCAGTTCTTC. Drawing the rest from reference TRBV5-6 and TRBJ2-1, the complete variable domain is DAGVTQSPTHLIKTRGQQVTLRCSPKSGHDTVSWYQQALGQGPQFIFQYYEEEERQRGNFPDRFSGHQFPNYSSELNVNALLLGDSALYLCASRSPGLEYNEQFFGPGTRLTVL.

The chain joins TRBV30 to TRBJ1-2, with D possibly matching TRBD1 (5 bases). The CDR3 has 14 amino acids. The germline V gene encodes CDR1 GTSNPN and CDR2 SVGIG (reference sequence). V lost 1 base and J lost 1, with 10 bases in between. The CDR3 protein is CAWSEQADNYGYTF. CDR3 nucleotides: TGTGCCTGGAGTGAACAGGCAGATAACTATGGCTACACCTTC.

This chain uses TRBV7-9 with TRBJ2-7, with 10 bases that match TRBD1. The junction had 0 bases not matched to a gene; V was cut back by 5 bases and J by 5 bases. Germline lookup yields CDR1 SEHNR and CDR2 FQNEAQ (reference sequence). The CDR3 covers 12 residues. The CDR3: CASSGTGDEQYF. The DNA of the CDR3 is TGTGCCAGCAGCGGGACAGGGGACGAGCAGTACTTC.

Only a few counts were recorded for this clone. The chain uses TRBV4-3 and TRBJ2-3; 10 positions agree with TRBD2. Germline V gene data show CDR1 as LGHNA and CDR2 as YSLEER. The CDR3 is 17 residues long. V lost 1 base, J lost 2 bases, and 6 bases stayed unmatched. CDR3 sequence reads: CASSQGAAGGATDTQYF. The CDR3 nucleotides are TGCGCCAGCAGCCAAGGAGCAGCGGGAGGGGCCACAGATACGCAGTATTTT.

This clone occurred a few times. The V gene is TRBV9, the J gene TRBJ2-1; 9 bases are shared with TRBD1. Germline V lookup: CDR1 SGDLS, CDR2 YYNGEE. V shed 1 base and J 2 bases; nucleotides not matched to a gene: 13. CDR3 length: 19 residues. The CDR3 loop reads CASSVPVIQGATPYNEQFF. DNA of the CDR3: TGTGCCAGCAGCGTACCCGTTATACAGGGGGCCACACCCTACAATGAGCAGTTCTTC.

The gene calls are TRBV5-1 and TRBJ2-1; D not resolved. V shed 1 base and J shed 4 bases, with 9 bases lying between them. This CDR3 contains 14 residues. CDR1 is SGHRS, CDR2 YFSETQ, per germline. The CDR3 DNA is TGCGCCAGCAGCTTGCTGGCAGAGTACAATGAGCAGTTCTTC. Amino acids: CASSLLAEYNEQFF.

The rearrangement joins TRBV29-1 to TRBJ1-1; the D gene is possibly TRBD1 (6 bases). Germline V gene sequence: CDR1 SQVTM, CDR2 ANQGSEA. Trimming stripped 5 bases from V and 2 bases from J, with 18 bases between. CDR3 length equals 15 residues. CDR3 sequence reads: CSVHRVGMGNTEAFF. CDR3 nucleotide sequence: TGCAGCGTTCACAGGGTTGGAATGGGAAACACTGAAGCTTTCTTT. The full variable domain, in which reference TRBV29-1 and TRBJ1-1 provide the parts outside the CDR3, is SAVISQKPSRDICQRGTSLTIQCQVDSQVTMMFWYRQQPGQSLTLIATANQGSEATYESGFVIDKFPISRPNLTFSTLTVSNMSPEDSSIYLCSVHRVGMGNTEAFFGQGTRLTVV.

The rearrangement links TRBV4-3 to TRBJ2-7; 8 bases map to TRBD1. J lost 3 bases, V lost 4 bases, and 5 bases had no gene match. Per germline, CDR1 LGHNA and CDR2 YSLEER. The CDR3 runs 14 residues. CDR3 protein: CASSLDRGLYEQYF. The DNA for the CDR3 is TGCGCCAGCAGCCTAGACAGGGGACTCTACGAGCAGTACTTC.

This clone was seen a handful of times. The chain employs TRBV2 and TRBJ2-3; the D gene is possibly TRBD2 (5 bases). V dropped 7 bases and J dropped 2 bases, with 7 bases sitting between them. The CDR3 spans 12 residues. Germline V gene lookup returns CDR1 SNHLY and CDR2 FYNNEI. The CDR3: CASTGITDTQYF. DNA for the CDR3: TGTGCCAGCACCGGGATCACAGATACGCAGTATTTT. Full variable domain (missing parts from reference TRBV2 and TRBJ2-3): EPEVTQTPSHQVTQMGQEVILRCVPISNHLYFYWYRQILGQKVEFLVSFYNNEISEKSEIFDDQFSVERPDGSNFTLKIRSTKLEDSAMYFCASTGITDTQYFGPGTRLTVL.

The table lists this clone with a count of one. The gene calls are TRBV28 and TRBJ2-7, with 8 bases lining up with TRBD2. Germline CDR1 reads MDHEN; CDR2 reads SYDVKM. The CDR3 contains 14 residues. V lost 6 bases, J lost 4 bases, and 8 bases stayed unmatched. CDR3 coding DNA: TGTGCCAGCAGAGGAGCGGGAGCTTGGTACGAGCAGTACTTC. Translated: CASRGAGAWYEQYF.

As regards this clone: Other nucleotide sequences from this sample produce the same CDR3. V usage is TRBV20-1 and J usage is TRBJ2-2; D is unresolved. The germline V gene has CDR1 DFQATT and CDR2 SNEGSKA (reference sequence). The ends were cut back, 2 bases at V and 4 bases at J, with 2 bases in the middle. The CDR3 runs 11 residues. CDR3 nucleotides: TGCAGTGCTAGATCCACCGGGGAGCTGTTTTTT. Encoded protein: CSARSTGELFF.

Concerning this clone: This specimen includes other DNA sequences encoding the same CDR3. The CDR3 reads CASSPGQGNYGYTF. The DNA for the CDR3 is TGCGCCAGCAGCCCTGGACAGGGGAACTATGGCTACACCTTC. The chain has TRBV5-1 and TRBJ1-2, with TRBD1 matching 9 bases. CDR1 is SGHRS and CDR2 is YFSETQ in the germline V gene. Losses at the gene ends were 4 bases for V and 2 bases for J; bases not matched to a gene: 3. This CDR3 region has 14 residues.

This clone was observed a few times. The V call is TRBV23-1, the J call TRBJ2-7; the D gene is possibly TRBD2 (6 bases). TRBV23-1 falls under the ORF class, with uncertain function. The CDR3 length is 16 residues. The germline V and J ends were trimmed by 3 bases and 0 bases, with 15 bases remaining between them. The CDR3 DNA reads TGCGCCAGCAGTCAGATGATGGGACTGTTCTCCTACGAGCAGTACTTC. Amino acid sequence: CASSQMMGLFSYEQYF.

This clone has only a few counts. The chain recombines TRBV2 with TRBJ2-1; D is ambiguous. CDR3 length: 10 amino acids. Trimming shortened V by 7 bases and J by 10 bases, and 8 bases separated the two germline ends. Germline V gene lookup returns CDR1 SNHLY and CDR2 FYNNEI. The CDR3 loop is CASKSNEQFF. The CDR3 DNA is TGTGCCAGCAAGAGCAACGAGCAGTTCTTC.

The V gene is TRBV4-1, the J gene TRBJ2-7; possibly TRBD1 or TRBD2 for D (5 bases each). The CDR3 is made up of 16 amino acids. The germline gives CDR1 MGHRA, CDR2 YSYEKL. Deletions cut 0 bases from V and 3 bases from J, with 15 bases between. The CDR3 DNA is TGCGCCAGCAGCCAAGAGGGACGGCCGGCGGACTACGAGCAGTACTTC. It yields the protein CASSQEGRPADYEQYF.

V usage is TRBV6-1 and J usage is TRBJ2-7; D might be TRBD1 (5 bases). Per germline, CDR1 MNHNS and CDR2 SASEGT. V dropped 8 bases and J dropped 3 bases, with 17 bases sitting between them. This CDR3 has 14 residues. In nucleotides, the CDR3 is TGTGCCAGCCAGGACACGGGCAGGATCTACGAGCAGTACTTC. Translating it yields CASQDTGRIYEQYF.

This clone appeared a few times. The V call is TRBV29-1, the J call TRBJ2-2, with a weak D call TRBD2 (5 bases). Trimming cost V 3 bases and J 5 bases, with 10 bases left between them. This CDR3 is 13 amino acids long. Germline CDR1 SQVTM, CDR2 ANQGSEA. The CDR3 nucleotides read TGCAGCGTTGATATTAGCGTTACCGGGGAGCTGTTTTTT. It codes for CSVDISVTGELFF.